This is a list of T cell receptor beta chains from one sample in a study of T cell repertoires in cytomegalovirus infection. TCRdb reanalysed the reads using MiXCR and keeps one entry per CDR3 protein. The top ten hold around 2.8% of the sample, which has about 740,000 distinct CDR3 sequences, approximately 34% seen once. Material: PBMCs. The receptor source for this set is a human donor in good health (CMV status not recorded). Some clones in this sample may be carry-over from other donors' samples. CDR3s include the opening cysteine and the closing phenylalanine or tryptophan. Fields, in order: J gene, clone size, V gene, D gene, CDR3 protein, CDR3 DNA. The D gene is left open where the match is weak. Size is omitted from some rows. Given values are once, few, many or a class for expanded clones.

J gene: TRBJ1-5; clone size: -; V gene: TRBV19; D gene: -; CDR3 protein: CASSMSGRSNQPQHF; CDR3 DNA: TGTGCCAGTAGTATGTCAGGTCGTAGCAATCAGCCCCAGCATTTT
J gene: TRBJ1-1; clone size: -; V gene: TRBV29-1; D gene: -; CDR3 protein: CSVGTGGLNTEAFF; CDR3 DNA: TGCAGCGTTGGGACCGGGGGACTGAACACTGAAGCTTTCTTT
J gene: TRBJ2-2; clone size: -; V gene: TRBV19; D gene: TRBD1; CDR3 protein: CASSIGTGFRELFF; CDR3 DNA: TGTGCCAGTAGTATCGGGACAGGGTTTCGGGAGCTGTTTTTT
J gene: TRBJ2-2; clone size: few; V gene: TRBV24-1; D gene: TRBD1; CDR3 protein: CATSEPSGQPNTGELFF; CDR3 DNA: TGTGCCACCAGTGAGCCTTCGGGACAGCCCAACACCGGGGAGCTGTTTTTT
J gene: TRBJ2-5; clone size: many; V gene: TRBV7-8; D gene: TRBD2; CDR3 protein: CASSLLAGGLGETQYF; CDR3 DNA: TGTGCCAGCAGCTTGCTAGCGGGGGGCTTGGGAGAGACCCAGTACTTC
J gene: TRBJ2-2; clone size: -; V gene: TRBV5-6; D gene: TRBD2; CDR3 protein: CASSPTRTSGNANTGELFF; CDR3 DNA: TGTGCCAGCAGCCCGACTAGGACTAGCGGAAACGCGAACACCGGGGAGCTGTTTTTT
J gene: TRBJ2-1; clone size: few; V gene: TRBV7-6; D gene: TRBD2; CDR3 protein: CASNAGGSYNEQFF; CDR3 DNA: TGTGCCAGCAACGCGGGGGGATCCTACAATGAGCAGTTCTTC
J gene: TRBJ2-3; clone size: -; V gene: TRBV6-5; D gene: -; CDR3 protein: CASSPGSGTDTQYF; CDR3 DNA: TGTGCCAGCAGTCCCGGGAGTGGCACAGATACGCAGTATTTT
J gene: TRBJ1-1; clone size: many; V gene: TRBV6-6; D gene: -; CDR3 protein: CASSPILNTEAFF; CDR3 DNA: TGTGCCAGCAGTCCAATTTTGAACACTGAAGCTTTCTTT
J gene: TRBJ2-1; clone size: -; V gene: TRBV11-2; D gene: -; CDR3 protein: CASSISLWGAPNDNEQFF; CDR3 DNA: TGTGCCAGCAGCATCTCCCTGTGGGGGGCACCCAATGACAATGAGCAGTTCTTC
J gene: TRBJ2-1; clone size: -; V gene: TRBV24-1; D gene: TRBD2; CDR3 protein: CATNSGAYNEQFF; CDR3 DNA: TGTGCCACCAACAGCGGGGCATACAATGAGCAGTTCTTC
J gene: TRBJ2-3; clone size: few; V gene: TRBV12-3/TRBV12-4; D gene: -; CDR3 protein: CASSQDQRGHTQYF; CDR3 DNA: TGTGCCAGCAGTCAAGATCAACGGGGACATACGCAGTATTTT
J gene: TRBJ1-1; clone size: few; V gene: TRBV6-6; D gene: -; CDR3 protein: CASSYITGLSNTEAFF; CDR3 DNA: TGTGCCAGCAGTTACATAACAGGGCTATCGAACACTGAAGCTTTCTTT
J gene: TRBJ1-3; clone size: few; V gene: TRBV11-2; D gene: -; CDR3 protein: CASSLEPAWGGNTIYF; CDR3 DNA: TGTGCCAGCAGCTTAGAACCAGCCTGGGGCGGAAACACCATATATTTT
J gene: TRBJ2-1; clone size: -; V gene: TRBV11-3; D gene: -; CDR3 protein: CASSLDHGSDEQFF; CDR3 DNA: TGTGCCAGCAGCTTAGATCATGGTAGCGATGAGCAGTTCTTC
J gene: TRBJ2-7; clone size: -; V gene: TRBV7-2; D gene: -; CDR3 protein: CASSSGSVGTKYEQYF; CDR3 DNA: TGTGCCAGCAGCTCCGGAAGCGTCGGGACAAAGTACGAGCAGTACTTC
J gene: TRBJ2-7; clone size: -; V gene: TRBV28; D gene: TRBD2; CDR3 protein: CASSLFDAGGPDYEQYF; CDR3 DNA: TGTGCCAGCAGTTTATTTGACGCGGGAGGGCCCGACTACGAGCAGTACTTC
J gene: TRBJ2-1; clone size: -; V gene: TRBV5-1; D gene: TRBD2; CDR3 protein: CASSETSGSYGEQFF; CDR3 DNA: TGCGCCAGCAGCGAGACTAGCGGGAGCTACGGTGAGCAGTTCTTC
J gene: TRBJ2-1; clone size: few; V gene: TRBV3-1; D gene: TRBD2; CDR3 protein: CASSNRPGLAHSGAYNEQFF; CDR3 DNA: TGTGCCAGCAGCAACCGCCCGGGACTAGCCCATTCGGGCGCTTACAATGAGCAGTTCTTC
J gene: TRBJ2-1; clone size: -; V gene: TRBV10-3; D gene: -; CDR3 protein: CAINTDLLGHEQFF; CDR3 DNA: TGTGCCATCAACACGGACCTCCTCGGCCATGAGCAGTTCTTC
J gene: TRBJ2-7; clone size: few; V gene: TRBV7-2; D gene: TRBD2; CDR3 protein: CASSPASSGSTTYEQYF; CDR3 DNA: TGTGCCAGCAGCCCAGCCTCTAGCGGGAGTACCACCTACGAGCAGTACTTC
J gene: TRBJ1-2; clone size: -; V gene: TRBV5-6; D gene: -; CDR3 protein: CASSFARFYTF; CDR3 DNA: TGTGCCAGCAGCTTTGCCAGATTTTACACCTTC
J gene: TRBJ2-7; clone size: -; V gene: TRBV5-6; D gene: TRBD1; CDR3 protein: CASTALGTGDEQYF; CDR3 DNA: TGTGCCAGCACCGCGCTGGGGACAGGGGACGAGCAGTACTTC
J gene: TRBJ2-7; clone size: few; V gene: TRBV9; D gene: -; CDR3 protein: CASSGGARDFYEQYF; CDR3 DNA: TGTGCCAGCTCCGGGGGAGCCAGAGATTTTTACGAGCAGTACTTC
J gene: TRBJ1-5; clone size: -; V gene: TRBV6-5; D gene: -; CDR3 protein: CASSSTRTDLSNQPQHF; CDR3 DNA: TGTGCCAGCAGTTCCACCCGGACGGACCTAAGCAATCAGCCCCAGCATTTT
J gene: TRBJ1-2; clone size: -; V gene: TRBV25-1; D gene: TRBD1; CDR3 protein: CASSATGKDGYTF; CDR3 DNA: TGTGCCAGCAGCGCGACAGGGAAAGATGGCTACACCTTC
J gene: TRBJ2-2; clone size: -; V gene: TRBV6-1; D gene: TRBD1; CDR3 protein: CASSPSPGQGAGGELFF; CDR3 DNA: TGTGCCAGCAGCCCTAGCCCGGGACAGGGGGCTGGCGGGGAGCTGTTTTTT
J gene: TRBJ1-2; clone size: few; V gene: TRBV28; D gene: -; CDR3 protein: CASAQGSTLANYGYTF; CDR3 DNA: TGTGCCAGCGCACAGGGCTCTACTTTAGCTAACTATGGCTACACCTTC
J gene: TRBJ1-6; clone size: -; V gene: TRBV6-2/TRBV6-3; D gene: -; CDR3 protein: CASSFDGGDNSPLHF; CDR3 DNA: TGTGCCAGCAGTTTCGACGGGGGAGATAATTCACCCCTCCACTTT
J gene: TRBJ2-7; clone size: -; V gene: TRBV18; D gene: -; CDR3 protein: CASSPLSPTARALSYEQYF; CDR3 DNA: TGTGCCAGCTCACCGCTAAGCCCCACCGCCCGGGCTCTCTCCTACGAGCAGTACTTC
J gene: TRBJ2-7; clone size: -; V gene: TRBV6-1; D gene: TRBD1; CDR3 protein: CASIALQGARYEQYF; CDR3 DNA: TGTGCCAGCATTGCATTACAGGGGGCACGGTACGAGCAGTACTTC
J gene: TRBJ1-1; clone size: few; V gene: TRBV5-8; D gene: -; CDR3 protein: CASSLGRGSTEAFF; CDR3 DNA: TGTGCCAGCAGCCTAGGGCGGGGGAGCACTGAAGCTTTCTTT
J gene: TRBJ2-5; clone size: -; V gene: TRBV10-3; D gene: -; CDR3 protein: CAIKNAQETQYF; CDR3 DNA: TGTGCCATCAAAAACGCCCAAGAGACCCAGTACTTC
J gene: TRBJ2-2; clone size: once; V gene: TRBV7-6; D gene: TRBD1; CDR3 protein: CASSPRMDRVYTGELFF; CDR3 DNA: TGTGCCAGCAGCCCTAGGATGGACAGGGTGTACACCGGGGAGCTGTTTTTT
J gene: TRBJ2-7; clone size: -; V gene: TRBV7-6; D gene: -; CDR3 protein: CASSLGRQPSYEQYF; CDR3 DNA: TGTGCCAGCAGCCTGGGGAGACAGCCAAGCTACGAGCAGTACTTC
J gene: TRBJ1-6; clone size: few; V gene: TRBV6-6; D gene: -; CDR3 protein: CASSYSDSPLHF; CDR3 DNA: TGTGCCAGCAGTTACTCGGATTCACCCCTCCACTTT
J gene: TRBJ2-5; clone size: few; V gene: TRBV7-9; D gene: TRBD1; CDR3 protein: CASSSPDRGQTQYF; CDR3 DNA: TGTGCCAGCAGCTCCCCGGACAGGGGACAGACCCAGTACTTC
J gene: TRBJ2-4; clone size: -; V gene: TRBV7-8; D gene: TRBD1; CDR3 protein: CASSSNGQGGVRHF; CDR3 DNA: TGTGCCAGCAGCTCAAATGGACAGGGCGGGGTGAGGCACTTC
J gene: TRBJ2-6; clone size: few; V gene: TRBV7-9; D gene: -; CDR3 protein: CASSLGRDSYSGANVLTF; CDR3 DNA: TGTGCCAGCAGCTTAGGGAGGGACAGCTACTCTGGGGCCAACGTCCTGACTTTC
J gene: TRBJ1-1; clone size: many; V gene: TRBV7-2; D gene: -; CDR3 protein: CASSLQGRNTEAFF; CDR3 DNA: TGTGCCAGCAGCTTACAGGGGAGGAACACTGAAGCTTTCTTT
J gene: TRBJ2-3; clone size: -; V gene: TRBV12-3/TRBV12-4; D gene: -; CDR3 protein: CASSLTRGQGATDTQYF; CDR3 DNA: TGTGCCAGCAGTTTAACGCGGGGGCAGGGGGCAACAGATACGCAGTATTTT
J gene: TRBJ1-2; clone size: -; V gene: TRBV5-5; D gene: TRBD1; CDR3 protein: CASRGDRVTYGYTF; CDR3 DNA: TGTGCCAGCCGGGGAGACAGGGTAACCTATGGCTACACCTTC
J gene: TRBJ1-5; clone size: -; V gene: TRBV2; D gene: TRBD1; CDR3 protein: CASSGGPGGTQPQHF; CDR3 DNA: TGTGCCAGCAGCGGCGGACCAGGGGGTACTCAGCCCCAGCATTTT